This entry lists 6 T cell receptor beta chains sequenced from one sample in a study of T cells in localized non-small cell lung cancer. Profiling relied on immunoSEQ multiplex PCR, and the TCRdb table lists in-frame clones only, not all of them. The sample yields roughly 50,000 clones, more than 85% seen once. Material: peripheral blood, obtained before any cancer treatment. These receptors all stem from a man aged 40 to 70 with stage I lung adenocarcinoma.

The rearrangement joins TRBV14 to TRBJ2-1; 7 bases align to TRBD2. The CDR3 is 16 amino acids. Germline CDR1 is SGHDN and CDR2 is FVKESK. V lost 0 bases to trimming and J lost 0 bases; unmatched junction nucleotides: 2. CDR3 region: CASSQDGGVSYNEQFF. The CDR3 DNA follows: TGTGCCAGCAGCCAAGATGGGGGGGTCTCCTACAATGAGCAGTTCTTC.

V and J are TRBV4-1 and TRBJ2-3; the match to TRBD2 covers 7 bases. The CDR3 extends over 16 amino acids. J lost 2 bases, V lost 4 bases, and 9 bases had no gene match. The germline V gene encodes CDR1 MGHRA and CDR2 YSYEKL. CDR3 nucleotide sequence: TGCGCCAGCAGCCCCCCGTTGGGGGACTACACAGATACGCAGTATTTT. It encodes CASSPPLGDYTDTQYF.

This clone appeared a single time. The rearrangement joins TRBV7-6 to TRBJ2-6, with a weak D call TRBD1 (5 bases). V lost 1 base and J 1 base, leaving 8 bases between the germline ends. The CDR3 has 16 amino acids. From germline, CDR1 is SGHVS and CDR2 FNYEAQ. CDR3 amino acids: CASSLEGASGANVLTF. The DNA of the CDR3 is TGTGCCAGCAGCTTAGAAGGGGCTTCTGGGGCCAACGTCCTGACTTTC.

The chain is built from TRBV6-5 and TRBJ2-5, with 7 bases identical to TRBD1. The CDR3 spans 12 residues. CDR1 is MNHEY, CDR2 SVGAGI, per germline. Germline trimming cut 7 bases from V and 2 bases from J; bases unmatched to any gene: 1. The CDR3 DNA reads TGTGCCAGCATGGACAGGCAAGAGACCCAGTACTTC. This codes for CASMDRQETQYF.

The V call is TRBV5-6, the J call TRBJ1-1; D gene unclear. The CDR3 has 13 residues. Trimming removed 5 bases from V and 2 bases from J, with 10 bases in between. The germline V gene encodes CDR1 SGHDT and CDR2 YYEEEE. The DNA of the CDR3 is TGTGCCAGCAGTCCGCCCCATAACACTGAAGCTTTCTTT. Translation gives CASSPPHNTEAFF.

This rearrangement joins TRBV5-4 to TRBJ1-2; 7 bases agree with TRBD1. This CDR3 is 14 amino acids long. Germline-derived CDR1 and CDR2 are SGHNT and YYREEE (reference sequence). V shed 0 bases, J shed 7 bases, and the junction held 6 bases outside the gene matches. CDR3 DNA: TGTGCCAGCAGCTTGGTACAGGGGCTCGGTGGCTACACCTTC. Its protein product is CASSLVQGLGGYTF.